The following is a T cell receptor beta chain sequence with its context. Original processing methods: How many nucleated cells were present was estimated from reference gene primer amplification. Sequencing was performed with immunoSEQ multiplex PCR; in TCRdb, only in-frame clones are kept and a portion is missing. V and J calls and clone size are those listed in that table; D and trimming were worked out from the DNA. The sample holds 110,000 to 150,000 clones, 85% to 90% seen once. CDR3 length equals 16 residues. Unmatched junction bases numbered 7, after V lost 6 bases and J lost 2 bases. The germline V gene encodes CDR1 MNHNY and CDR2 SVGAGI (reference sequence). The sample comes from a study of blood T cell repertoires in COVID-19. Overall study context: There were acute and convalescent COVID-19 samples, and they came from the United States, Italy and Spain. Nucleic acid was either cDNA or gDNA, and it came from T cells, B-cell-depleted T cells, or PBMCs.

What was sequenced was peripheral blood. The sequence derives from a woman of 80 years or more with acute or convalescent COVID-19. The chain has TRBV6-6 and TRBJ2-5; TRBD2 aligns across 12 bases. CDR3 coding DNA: TGTGCCAGCAGCAACGCCCTAGCGGGGGGGCAAGAGACCCAGTACTTC. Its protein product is CASSNALAGGQETQYF.